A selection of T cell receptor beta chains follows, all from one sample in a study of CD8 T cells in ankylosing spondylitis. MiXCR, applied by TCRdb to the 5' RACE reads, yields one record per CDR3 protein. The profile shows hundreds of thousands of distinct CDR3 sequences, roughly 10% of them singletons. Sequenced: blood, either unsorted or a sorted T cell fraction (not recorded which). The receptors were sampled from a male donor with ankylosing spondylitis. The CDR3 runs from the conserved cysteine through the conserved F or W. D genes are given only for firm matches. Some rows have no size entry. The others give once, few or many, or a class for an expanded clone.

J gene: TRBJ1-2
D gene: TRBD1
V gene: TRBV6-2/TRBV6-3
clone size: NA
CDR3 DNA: TGTGCCAGCAGTTCGACAGGGGAGAGGAACTATGGCTACACCTTC
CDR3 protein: CASSSTGERNYGYTF

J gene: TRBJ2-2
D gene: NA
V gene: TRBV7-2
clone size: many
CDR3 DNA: TGTGCCAGCAGCTTAGATGTTAACACCGGGGAGCTGTTTTTT
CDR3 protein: CASSLDVNTGELFF

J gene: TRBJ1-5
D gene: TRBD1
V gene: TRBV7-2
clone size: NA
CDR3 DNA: TGTGCCAGCAGCCCGACAGGGAATGGGGTTGTCCAGCCCCAGCATTTT
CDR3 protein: CASSPTGNGVVQPQHF

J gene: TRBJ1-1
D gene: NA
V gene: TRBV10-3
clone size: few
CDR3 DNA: TGTGCCATCAGTGCGGCCGGGGGGAGGAACACTGAAGCTTTCTTT
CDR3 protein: CAISAAGGRNTEAFF

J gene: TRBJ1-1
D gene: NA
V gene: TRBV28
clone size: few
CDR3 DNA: TGTGCCAGCAGTTCGGGAATGCCGAACACTGAAGCTTTCTTT
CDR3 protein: CASSSGMPNTEAFF

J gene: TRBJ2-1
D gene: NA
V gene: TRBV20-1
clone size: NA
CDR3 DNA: TGCTGTGCTAGAGATGTGGATTTGGTGGGACGAGTCTACAATGAGCAGTTCTTC
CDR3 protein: CCARDVDLVGRVYNEQFF

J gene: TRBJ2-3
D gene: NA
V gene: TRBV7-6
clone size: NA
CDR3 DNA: TGTGCCAGCAGCTTAGCCGGGACCACCAGGGATACGCAGTATTTT
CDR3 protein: CASSLAGTTRDTQYF

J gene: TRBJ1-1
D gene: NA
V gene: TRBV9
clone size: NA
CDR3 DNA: TGTGCCAGCAGCCTAGAACCCGTAGGCACTGAAGCTTTCTTT
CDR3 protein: CASSLEPVGTEAFF

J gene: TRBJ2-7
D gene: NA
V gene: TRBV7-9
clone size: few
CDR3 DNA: TGTGCCAGCCGCCGAGGAGGGAACAACGAGCAGTACTTC
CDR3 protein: CASRRGGNNEQYF

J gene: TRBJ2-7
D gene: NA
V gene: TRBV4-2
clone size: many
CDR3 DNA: TGTGCCAGCAGCCAAGATTCGGGAGGGGGCGACTACGAGCAGTACTTC
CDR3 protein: CASSQDSGGGDYEQYF

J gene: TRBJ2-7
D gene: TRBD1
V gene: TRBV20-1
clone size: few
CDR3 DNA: TGCAGTGCGACCGGACAGGGTCCCGTTCAACAGTACTTC
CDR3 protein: CSATGQGPVQQYF

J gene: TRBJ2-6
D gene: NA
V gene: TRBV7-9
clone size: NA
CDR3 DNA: TGTGCCAGCAGCCCCTCCCGTAGGAGCTCTGGGGCCAACGTCCTGACTTTC
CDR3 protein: CASSPSRRSSGANVLTF

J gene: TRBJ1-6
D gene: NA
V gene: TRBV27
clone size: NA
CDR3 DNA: TGTGCCAGCAGTTTATCGATCACAGGGAGGGTCGATTCACCCCTCCACTTT
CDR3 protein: CASSLSITGRVDSPLHF

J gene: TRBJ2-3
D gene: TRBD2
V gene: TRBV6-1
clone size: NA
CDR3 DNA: TGTGCCAGCAGTCTAAGCGGGGGGGGAAGCAAGCAGTATTTT
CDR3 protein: CASSLSGGGSKQYF

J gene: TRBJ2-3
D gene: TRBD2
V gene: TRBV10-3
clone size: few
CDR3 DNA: TGTGCCATCAGTGGGACTAGCGGGGGCTACACAGATACGCAGTATTTT
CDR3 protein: CAISGTSGGYTDTQYF

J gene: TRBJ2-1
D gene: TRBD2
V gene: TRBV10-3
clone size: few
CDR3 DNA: TGTGCCATCAGTGTCGTACGGGGGACTAGCGAGGCCAATGAGCAGTTCTTC
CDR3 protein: CAISVVRGTSEANEQFF